The TCR beta chain described here comes from a study of T-cell reconstitution after alpha-beta-depleted transplantation in children. Study results and limitations: Reports say that about two months after transplant, the alpha-beta T cells came out of several hundred graft clones that had expanded. Counts and diversity of T cells one year after transplant came mostly from newly produced T cells.

To note about this clonotype: Its antigen is not identified.

Preparation of the TCRbeta library was carried out with unique molecular identifiers. TCRdb re-called the PCR reads through MiXCR, storing one row per CDR3 protein. The table records about 980,000 distinct CDR3 sequences, roughly 29% of them present only once. Germline CDR1 is DFQATT and CDR2 is SNEGSKA (reference sequence). The CDR3 consists of 11 residues. The germline V and J ends were trimmed by 5 bases and 3 bases, with 7 bases remaining between them. The sequence came from a boy under three years old who had a stem cell transplant for SCID, so the T cells may come from the graft donor. The input for sequencing was PBMCs, mostly from graft donor cells, taken 360 days after TCRalphabeta/CD19-depleted stem cell transplant. The rearrangement links TRBV20-1 to TRBJ2-5; no clear D. CDR3: CSAQDEETQYF. The CDR3, as DNA: TGCAGTGCTCAGGATGAAGAGACCCAGTACTTC.